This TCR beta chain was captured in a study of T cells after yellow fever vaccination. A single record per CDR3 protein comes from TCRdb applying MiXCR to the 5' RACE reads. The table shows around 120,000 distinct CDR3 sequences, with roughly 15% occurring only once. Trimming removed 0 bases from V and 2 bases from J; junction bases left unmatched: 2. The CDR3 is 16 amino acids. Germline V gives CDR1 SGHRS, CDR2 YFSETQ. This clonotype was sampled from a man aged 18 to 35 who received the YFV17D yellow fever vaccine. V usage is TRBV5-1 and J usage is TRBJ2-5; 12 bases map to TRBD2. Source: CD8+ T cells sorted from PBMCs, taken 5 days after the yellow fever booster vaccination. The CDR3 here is CASSLVTSGGQETQYF. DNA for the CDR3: TGCGCCAGCAGCTTGGTGACTAGCGGGGGACAAGAGACCCAGTACTTC.